The rows below give T cell receptor beta chains drawn from one sample of a study of T cells after yellow fever vaccination. From the 5' RACE reads, TCRdb called clonotypes with MiXCR, one entry per CDR3 protein. The data hold approximately 580,000 distinct CDR3 sequences, with less than 20% observed a single time. Sequencing was performed on PBMCs, taken 5 to 6 days after the first yellow fever vaccination. Source of these receptors: a man between 18 and 29 years old who received the YFV17D yellow fever vaccine. CDR3s include the opening cysteine and the closing phenylalanine or tryptophan. Fields, in order: clone size, J gene, V gene, D gene, CDR3 protein, CDR3 DNA. A D gene is named only where the DNA matches it firmly. Some rows mark clone size as missing; the rest say once, few, many or name a class of expanded clone.

clone_size: few; j_call: TRBJ2-1; v_call: TRBV18; d_call: NA; cdr3_aa: CASSPPLETYNEQFF; cdr3_nt: TGTGCCAGCTCACCACCGTTGGAGACCTACAATGAGCAGTTCTTC
clone_size: few; j_call: TRBJ2-3; v_call: TRBV9; d_call: NA; cdr3_aa: CASSVSGAVTDTQYF; cdr3_nt: TGTGCCAGCAGCGTATCCGGGGCAGTCACAGATACGCAGTATTTT
clone_size: NA; j_call: TRBJ2-2; v_call: TRBV7-9; d_call: NA; cdr3_aa: CASSPKAAGELFF; cdr3_nt: TGTGCCAGCAGCCCAAAAGCGGCCGGGGAGCTGTTTTTT
clone_size: NA; j_call: TRBJ1-5; v_call: TRBV9; d_call: TRBD1; cdr3_aa: CASSVGSGQEERNQPQHF; cdr3_nt: TGTGCCAGCAGCGTAGGAAGCGGACAGGAGGAACGCAATCAGCCCCAGCATTTT
clone_size: few; j_call: TRBJ2-5; v_call: TRBV3-1; d_call: NA; cdr3_aa: CASSQEGTAGAGETQYF; cdr3_nt: TGTGCCAGCAGCCAAGAGGGGACAGCGGGGGCCGGGGAGACCCAGTACTTC
clone_size: NA; j_call: TRBJ1-2; v_call: TRBV2; d_call: TRBD1; cdr3_aa: CASRPGQDRGYTF; cdr3_nt: TGTGCCAGCAGACCGGGACAGGACCGTGGCTACACCTTC
clone_size: NA; j_call: TRBJ1-2; v_call: TRBV5-1; d_call: NA; cdr3_aa: CASSESQGRYGYTF; cdr3_nt: TGCGCCAGCAGCGAAAGTCAGGGGAGGTATGGCTACACCTTC
clone_size: NA; j_call: TRBJ1-2; v_call: TRBV4-3; d_call: NA; cdr3_aa: CASSHLADSYGYTF; cdr3_nt: TGCGCCAGCAGCCATCTTGCGGACAGTTATGGCTACACCTTC
clone_size: many; j_call: TRBJ1-4; v_call: TRBV3-1; d_call: NA; cdr3_aa: CASSHLSGEKLFF; cdr3_nt: TGTGCCAGCAGCCACTTATCGGGTGAAAAACTGTTTTTT
clone_size: many; j_call: TRBJ1-6; v_call: TRBV5-6; d_call: TRBD1; cdr3_aa: CASSWDSSPLHF; cdr3_nt: TGTGCCAGCAGCTGGGACAGTTCCCCCCTCCACTTT
clone_size: few; j_call: TRBJ2-5; v_call: TRBV7-2; d_call: TRBD1; cdr3_aa: CASSLAGDREGETQYF; cdr3_nt: TGTGCCAGCAGCTTAGCGGGTGACAGGGAAGGGGAGACCCAGTACTTC
clone_size: NA; j_call: TRBJ2-3; v_call: TRBV12-3/TRBV12-4; d_call: NA; cdr3_aa: CASSFSNTQYF; cdr3_nt: TGTGCCAGCAGTTTCTCTAATACGCAGTATTTT
clone_size: NA; j_call: TRBJ2-7; v_call: TRBV7-2; d_call: TRBD1; cdr3_aa: CASSSDRGRGEQYF; cdr3_nt: TGTGCCAGCAGCTCAGACAGGGGAAGAGGCGAGCAGTACTTC
clone_size: few; j_call: TRBJ2-3; v_call: TRBV7-8; d_call: TRBD2; cdr3_aa: CASSLPPGQTSGGSSDTQYF; cdr3_nt: TGTGCCAGCAGCTTGCCCCCGGGACAGACTAGCGGGGGTAGTTCAGATACGCAGTATTTT
clone_size: many; j_call: TRBJ1-6; v_call: TRBV7-9; d_call: NA; cdr3_aa: CASSWEGNSPLHF; cdr3_nt: TGTGCCAGCAGCTGGGAGGGCAATTCACCCCTCCACTTT
clone_size: NA; j_call: TRBJ1-4; v_call: TRBV28; d_call: NA; cdr3_aa: CASRHDRQQEKLFF; cdr3_nt: TGTGCCAGCAGACACGACCGGCAGCAGGAAAAACTGTTTTTT
clone_size: many; j_call: TRBJ2-2; v_call: TRBV7-2; d_call: NA; cdr3_aa: CASRQNTGELFF; cdr3_nt: TGCGCCAGCAGACAGAACACCGGGGAGCTGTTTTTT
clone_size: few; j_call: TRBJ1-3; v_call: TRBV4-1; d_call: NA; cdr3_aa: CASSQANGNSGNTIYF; cdr3_nt: TGCGCCAGCAGCCAAGCTAACGGGAACTCTGGAAACACCATATATTTT
clone_size: NA; j_call: TRBJ2-1; v_call: TRBV5-1; d_call: NA; cdr3_aa: CANSGTRPHNEQFF; cdr3_nt: TGCGCCAACAGCGGGACAAGACCACACAATGAGCAGTTCTTC
clone_size: NA; j_call: TRBJ2-5; v_call: TRBV20-1; d_call: TRBD1; cdr3_aa: CSADTGQEETQYF; cdr3_nt: TGCAGTGCAGATACTGGACAGGAAGAGACCCAGTACTTC
clone_size: few; j_call: TRBJ1-3; v_call: TRBV7-6; d_call: NA; cdr3_aa: CASSLDWGSGNTIYF; cdr3_nt: TGTGCCAGCAGCTTAGACTGGGGCTCTGGAAACACCATATATTTT
clone_size: many; j_call: TRBJ1-1; v_call: TRBV30; d_call: NA; cdr3_aa: CAWSPGVSNTEAFF; cdr3_nt: TGTGCCTGGAGTCCCGGGGTCTCGAACACTGAAGCTTTCTTT
clone_size: NA; j_call: TRBJ2-7; v_call: TRBV7-8; d_call: NA; cdr3_aa: CASSLVTGTYEQYF; cdr3_nt: TGTGCCAGCAGCTTAGTGACAGGCACCTACGAGCAGTACTTC
clone_size: few; j_call: TRBJ1-2; v_call: TRBV4-2; d_call: TRBD1; cdr3_aa: CASSRTGTGDGYTF; cdr3_nt: TGTGCCAGCAGCCGCACCGGGACAGGGGATGGCTACACCTTC
clone_size: few; j_call: TRBJ2-7; v_call: TRBV7-2; d_call: NA; cdr3_aa: CASSLIITSTYEQYF; cdr3_nt: TGTGCCAGCAGCTTAATTATCACTAGTACCTACGAGCAGTACTTC
clone_size: NA; j_call: TRBJ2-5; v_call: TRBV9; d_call: NA; cdr3_aa: CASSPIPEETQYF; cdr3_nt: TGTGCCAGCAGCCCCATCCCGGAAGAGACCCAGTACTTC
clone_size: few; j_call: TRBJ2-7; v_call: TRBV6-2/TRBV6-3; d_call: NA; cdr3_aa: CASSYSDEQYF; cdr3_nt: TGTGCCAGCAGTTACTCGGACGAGCAGTACTTC
clone_size: few; j_call: TRBJ1-2; v_call: TRBV4-1; d_call: TRBD1; cdr3_aa: CASSQPTGALVYGYTF; cdr3_nt: TGCGCCAGCAGCCAGCCGACAGGGGCGTTGGTCTATGGCTACACCTTC
clone_size: NA; j_call: TRBJ2-3; v_call: TRBV6-2/TRBV6-3; d_call: NA; cdr3_aa: CASSSPRGGDFTDTQYF; cdr3_nt: TGTGCCAGCAGCTCCCCCCGCGGCGGGGATTTCACAGATACGCAGTATTTT
clone_size: few; j_call: TRBJ1-3; v_call: TRBV12-3/TRBV12-4; d_call: NA; cdr3_aa: CASRSGRFGNTIYF; cdr3_nt: TGTGCCAGCCGATCGGGACGGTTTGGAAACACCATATATTTT
clone_size: NA; j_call: TRBJ2-7; v_call: TRBV12-5; d_call: TRBD1; cdr3_aa: CASGWPAGTGPVHEQYF; cdr3_nt: TGTGCTAGTGGTTGGCCCGCCGGGACAGGGCCAGTTCACGAGCAGTACTTC
clone_size: NA; j_call: TRBJ1-2; v_call: TRBV20-1; d_call: NA; cdr3_aa: CSARDPILSNYGYTF; cdr3_nt: TGCAGTGCTAGAGATCCGATACTCTCTAACTATGGCTACACCTTC
clone_size: NA; j_call: TRBJ2-3; v_call: TRBV20-1; d_call: NA; cdr3_aa: CSGLGGTDTQYF; cdr3_nt: TGCAGTGGGCTAGGAGGGACAGATACGCAGTATTTT
clone_size: many; j_call: TRBJ1-5; v_call: TRBV9; d_call: NA; cdr3_aa: CASSQGGGFGQPQHF; cdr3_nt: TGTGCCAGCAGCCAGGGAGGGGGTTTCGGTCAGCCCCAGCATTTT
clone_size: NA; j_call: TRBJ2-7; v_call: TRBV14; d_call: TRBD1; cdr3_aa: CASRRTGQGLTEQYF; cdr3_nt: TGTGCCAGCAGAAGAACGGGACAGGGATTAACCGAGCAGTACTTC
clone_size: few; j_call: TRBJ2-1; v_call: TRBV20-1; d_call: TRBD1; cdr3_aa: CSARDMGTGAYNEQFF; cdr3_nt: TGCAGTGCTAGAGATATGGGGACAGGGGCCTACAATGAGCAGTTCTTC
clone_size: many; j_call: TRBJ2-2; v_call: TRBV15; d_call: NA; cdr3_aa: CATSKLGELFF; cdr3_nt: TGTGCCACCAGCAAATTAGGGGAGCTGTTTTTT
clone_size: few; j_call: TRBJ2-1; v_call: TRBV18; d_call: TRBD2; cdr3_aa: CASSPLALLAGAENEQFF; cdr3_nt: TGTGCCAGCTCACCACTCGCACTACTAGCGGGGGCGGAGAATGAGCAGTTCTTC
clone_size: many; j_call: TRBJ1-5; v_call: TRBV12-3/TRBV12-4; d_call: TRBD1; cdr3_aa: CASSYTGGRAGNQPQHF; cdr3_nt: TGTGCCAGCAGTTACACAGGGGGCAGGGCAGGTAATCAGCCCCAGCATTTT
clone_size: NA; j_call: TRBJ2-3; v_call: TRBV6-1; d_call: NA; cdr3_aa: CASSGGTTRVTDTQYF; cdr3_nt: TGTGCCAGCAGTGGGGGGACGACTAGAGTCACAGATACGCAGTATTTT
clone_size: NA; j_call: TRBJ2-5; v_call: TRBV6-1; d_call: TRBD1; cdr3_aa: CASSLTSPGTGVEETQYF; cdr3_nt: TGTGCCAGCAGTCTTACCTCCCCCGGGACAGGGGTTGAAGAGACCCAGTACTTC
clone_size: few; j_call: TRBJ2-3; v_call: TRBV3-1; d_call: TRBD2; cdr3_aa: CASSQLRGAGTDTQYF; cdr3_nt: TGTGCCAGCAGTCAACTGCGGGGGGCCGGCACAGATACGCAGTATTTT
clone_size: many; j_call: TRBJ1-6; v_call: TRBV6-5; d_call: NA; cdr3_aa: CASSSHQATGSYNSPLHF; cdr3_nt: TGTGCCAGCAGTTCCCATCAGGCTACCGGTTCCTATAATTCACCCCTCCACTTT
clone_size: once; j_call: TRBJ2-3; v_call: TRBV4-3; d_call: NA; cdr3_aa: CASSPERGPGDTDTQYF; cdr3_nt: TGCGCCAGCAGCCCGGAGCGAGGGCCGGGGGACACAGATACGCAGTATTTT
clone_size: NA; j_call: TRBJ1-3; v_call: TRBV20-1; d_call: NA; cdr3_aa: CSAPFPRGGGNTIYF; cdr3_nt: TGCAGTGCCCCCTTCCCTAGGGGAGGCGGAAACACCATATATTTT
clone_size: few; j_call: TRBJ2-5; v_call: TRBV20-1; d_call: NA; cdr3_aa: CSPREGNGETQYF; cdr3_nt: TGCAGTCCCAGGGAAGGGAATGGGGAGACCCAGTACTTC
clone_size: many; j_call: TRBJ1-1; v_call: TRBV11-2; d_call: NA; cdr3_aa: CASSPTVDTEAFF; cdr3_nt: TGTGCCAGCAGTCCGACAGTTGACACTGAAGCTTTCTTT
clone_size: NA; j_call: TRBJ1-5; v_call: TRBV12-3/TRBV12-4; d_call: NA; cdr3_aa: CASSPQDGNQPQHF; cdr3_nt: TGTGCCAGCAGCCCCCAAGACGGCAATCAGCCCCAGCATTTT
clone_size: many; j_call: TRBJ1-3; v_call: TRBV4-1; d_call: NA; cdr3_aa: CASSHQAGNTIYF; cdr3_nt: TGCGCCAGCAGCCACCAGGCTGGAAACACCATATATTTT
clone_size: NA; j_call: TRBJ2-2; v_call: TRBV12-3/TRBV12-4; d_call: NA; cdr3_aa: CASSPSVYRQNTGELFF; cdr3_nt: TGTGCCAGCAGTCCGAGTGTCTATAGACAAAACACCGGGGAGCTGTTTTTT
clone_size: once; j_call: TRBJ1-1; v_call: TRBV7-3; d_call: NA; cdr3_aa: CASSPVGDTEAFF; cdr3_nt: TGTGCCAGCAGCCCGGTAGGGGACACTGAAGCTTTCTTT
clone_size: few; j_call: TRBJ2-7; v_call: TRBV20-1; d_call: TRBD2; cdr3_aa: CSARLAVNHEQYF; cdr3_nt: TGCAGTGCACGACTAGCGGTGAACCACGAGCAGTACTTC
clone_size: few; j_call: TRBJ2-6; v_call: TRBV6-5; d_call: NA; cdr3_aa: CASSYRNSGANVLTF; cdr3_nt: TGTGCCAGCAGTTATCGGAACTCTGGGGCCAACGTCCTGACTTTC
clone_size: once; j_call: TRBJ2-3; v_call: TRBV6-1; d_call: TRBD2; cdr3_aa: CASKALAGGTDTQYF; cdr3_nt: TGTGCCAGCAAGGCACTAGCGGGGGGAACAGATACGCAGTATTTT